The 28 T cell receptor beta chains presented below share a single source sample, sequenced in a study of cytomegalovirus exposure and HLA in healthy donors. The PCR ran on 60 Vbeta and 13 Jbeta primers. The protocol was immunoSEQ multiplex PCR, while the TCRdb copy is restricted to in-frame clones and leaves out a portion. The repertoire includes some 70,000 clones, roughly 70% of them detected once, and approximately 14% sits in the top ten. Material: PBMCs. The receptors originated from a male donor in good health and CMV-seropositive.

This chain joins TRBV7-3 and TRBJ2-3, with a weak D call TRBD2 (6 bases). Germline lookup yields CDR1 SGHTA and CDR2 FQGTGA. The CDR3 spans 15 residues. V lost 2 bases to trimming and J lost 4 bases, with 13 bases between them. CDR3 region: CASSLLPSAPDTQYF. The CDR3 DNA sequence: TGTGCCAGCAGCTTATTGCCTAGCGCCCCAGATACGCAGTATTTT.

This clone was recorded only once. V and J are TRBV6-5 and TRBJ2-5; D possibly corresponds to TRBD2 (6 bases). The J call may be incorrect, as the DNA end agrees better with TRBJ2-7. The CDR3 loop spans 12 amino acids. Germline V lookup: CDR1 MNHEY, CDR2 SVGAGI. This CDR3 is CASRRGRYEQYF. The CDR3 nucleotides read TGTGCCAGCAGGCGGGGAAGGTACGAGCAGTACTTC.

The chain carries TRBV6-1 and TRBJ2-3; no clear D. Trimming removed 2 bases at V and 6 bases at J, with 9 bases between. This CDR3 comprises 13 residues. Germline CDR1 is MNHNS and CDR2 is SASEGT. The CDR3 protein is CASSELLVDTQYF. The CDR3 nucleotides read TGTGCCAGCAGTGAATTGTTAGTGGATACGCAGTATTTT.

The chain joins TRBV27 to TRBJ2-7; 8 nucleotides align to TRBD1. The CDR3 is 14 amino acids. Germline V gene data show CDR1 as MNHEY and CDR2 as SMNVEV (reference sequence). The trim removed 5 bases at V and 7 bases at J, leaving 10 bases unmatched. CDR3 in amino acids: CASSSSGGAEEQYF. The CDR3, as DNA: TGTGCCAGCAGTAGCTCAGGGGGCGCGGAAGAGCAGTACTTC.

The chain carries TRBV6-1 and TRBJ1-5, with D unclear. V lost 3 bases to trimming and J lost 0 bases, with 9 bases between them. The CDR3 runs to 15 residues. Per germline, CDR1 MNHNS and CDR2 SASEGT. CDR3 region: CASSDTGYSNQPQHF. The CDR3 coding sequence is TGTGCCAGCAGTGATACGGGGTATAGCAATCAGCCCCAGCATTTT.

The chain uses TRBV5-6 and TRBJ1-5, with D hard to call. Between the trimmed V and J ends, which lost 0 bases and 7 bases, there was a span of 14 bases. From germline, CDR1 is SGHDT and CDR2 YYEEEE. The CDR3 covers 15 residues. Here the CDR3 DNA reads TGTGCCAGCAGCTTGGGAATTTCCGGGTTCCAGCCCCAGCATTTT. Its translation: CASSLGISGFQPQHF.

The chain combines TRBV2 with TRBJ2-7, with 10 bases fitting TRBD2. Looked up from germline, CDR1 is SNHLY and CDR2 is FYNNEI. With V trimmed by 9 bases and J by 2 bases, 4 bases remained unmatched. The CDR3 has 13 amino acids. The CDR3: CASGTSETYEQYF. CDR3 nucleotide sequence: TGTGCCAGTGGGACTAGCGAAACCTACGAGCAGTACTTC.

CDR3: CASSEWLTNNEQFF. The CDR3 bases are TGTGCCAGCAGTGAGTGGCTAACTAACAATGAGCAGTTCTTC. This chain uses TRBV2 with TRBJ2-1, with D hard to call. The V gene lost 3 bases and the J gene lost 5 bases, with 11 bases spanning the gap. Germline CDR1 is SNHLY and CDR2 is FYNNEI. This CDR3 contains 14 residues. Combining the CDR3 with reference TRBV2 and TRBJ2-1 gives the whole variable domain EPEVTQTPSHQVTQMGQEVILRCVPISNHLYFYWYRQILGQKVEFLVSFYNNEISEKSEIFDDQFSVERPDGSNFTLKIRSTKLEDSAMYFCASSEWLTNNEQFFGPGTRLTVL.

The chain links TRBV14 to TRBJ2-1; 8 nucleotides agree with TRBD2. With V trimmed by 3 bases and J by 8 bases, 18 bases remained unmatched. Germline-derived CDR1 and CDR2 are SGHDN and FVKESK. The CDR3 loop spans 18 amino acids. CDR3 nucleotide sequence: TGTGCCAGCAGCCACAACCCCGTCAGCGGGAGACTGTGGGATGAGCAGTTCTTC. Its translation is CASSHNPVSGRLWDEQFF.

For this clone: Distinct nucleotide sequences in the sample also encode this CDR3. CDR3 in DNA: TGCGCCAGCAGCCTTCAGGGGCCTGGAAACACCATATATTTT. Amino acid sequence: CASSLQGPGNTIYF. The rearrangement uses TRBV5-1 and TRBJ1-3; D is possibly TRBD1 (6 bases). The CDR3 is 14 amino acids. V was clipped by 4 bases and J by 2 bases, with 10 bases between them. CDR1 and CDR2 from the germline V gene are SGHRS and YFSETQ. Variable domain in full (rest from reference TRBV5-1 and TRBJ1-3): KAGVTQTPRYLIKTRGQQVTLSCSPISGHRSVSWYQQTPGQGLQFLFEYFSETQRNKGNFPGRFSGRQFSNSRSEMNVSTLELGDSALYLCASSLQGPGNTIYFGEGSWLTVV.

CDR3 sequence: CAISESMGASGGPSSYEQYF. CDR3 bases: TGTGCCATCAGTGAGTCTATGGGGGCTAGCGGGGGGCCCAGCTCCTACGAGCAGTACTTC. The chain uses TRBV10-3 and TRBJ2-7; TRBD2 aligns across 11 bases. J lost 0 bases, V lost 0 bases, and 13 bases had no gene match. The CDR3 sequence is 20 residues long. Germline V gene sequence: CDR1 ENHRY, CDR2 SYGVKD.

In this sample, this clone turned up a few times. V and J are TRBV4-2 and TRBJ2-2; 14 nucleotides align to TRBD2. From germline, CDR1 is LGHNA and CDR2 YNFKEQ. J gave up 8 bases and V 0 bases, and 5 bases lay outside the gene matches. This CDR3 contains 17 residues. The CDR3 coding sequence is TGTGCCAGCAGCCAAGAACGACTAGCGGGAGGGCCTGGGGAGCTGTTTTTT. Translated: CASSQERLAGGPGELFF.

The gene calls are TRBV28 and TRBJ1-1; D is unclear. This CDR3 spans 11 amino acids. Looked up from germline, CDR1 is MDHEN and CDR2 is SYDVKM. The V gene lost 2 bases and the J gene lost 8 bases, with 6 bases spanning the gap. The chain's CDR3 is CASSLGREAFF. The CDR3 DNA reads TGTGCCAGCAGTTTAGGGAGAGAAGCTTTCTTT.

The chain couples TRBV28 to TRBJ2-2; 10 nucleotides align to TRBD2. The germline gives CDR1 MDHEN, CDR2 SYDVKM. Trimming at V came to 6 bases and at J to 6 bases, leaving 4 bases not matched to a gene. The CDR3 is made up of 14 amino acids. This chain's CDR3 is CASRAGGPPGELFF. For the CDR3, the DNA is TGTGCCAGCAGAGCGGGGGGGCCCCCCGGGGAGCTGTTTTTT.

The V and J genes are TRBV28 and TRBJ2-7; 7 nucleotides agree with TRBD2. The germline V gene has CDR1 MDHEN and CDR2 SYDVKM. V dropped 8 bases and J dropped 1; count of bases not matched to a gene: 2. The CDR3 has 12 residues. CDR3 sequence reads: CASGGGSYEQYF. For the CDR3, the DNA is TGTGCCAGCGGGGGGGGATCCTACGAGCAGTACTTC. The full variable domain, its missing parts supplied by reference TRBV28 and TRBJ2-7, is DVKVTQSSRYLVKRTGEKVFLECVQDMDHENMFWYRQDPGLGLRLIYFSYDVKMKEKGDIPEGYSVSREKKERFSLILESASTNQTSMYLCASGGGSYEQYFGPGTRLTVT.

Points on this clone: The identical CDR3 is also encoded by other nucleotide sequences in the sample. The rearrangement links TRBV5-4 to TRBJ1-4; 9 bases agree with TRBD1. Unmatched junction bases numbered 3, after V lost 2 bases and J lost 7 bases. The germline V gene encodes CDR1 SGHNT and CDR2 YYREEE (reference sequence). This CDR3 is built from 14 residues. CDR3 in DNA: TGTGCCAGCAGCTTACAGGGGGCTGTTGAAAAACTGTTTTTT. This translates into CASSLQGAVEKLFF.

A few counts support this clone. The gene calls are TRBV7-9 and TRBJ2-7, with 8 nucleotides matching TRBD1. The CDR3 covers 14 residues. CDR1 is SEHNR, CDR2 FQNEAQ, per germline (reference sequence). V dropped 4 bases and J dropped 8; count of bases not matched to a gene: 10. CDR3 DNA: TGTGCCAGCAGCTCCTCCGGACAGGGCTTCAAGCAGTACTTC. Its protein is CASSSSGQGFKQYF.

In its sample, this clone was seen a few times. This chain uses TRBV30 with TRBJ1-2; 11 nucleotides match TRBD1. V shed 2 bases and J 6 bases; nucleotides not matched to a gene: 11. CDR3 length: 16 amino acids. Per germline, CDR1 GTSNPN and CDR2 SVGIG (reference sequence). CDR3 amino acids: CAWSTYARTGGHGYTF. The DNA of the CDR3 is TGTGCCTGGAGTACCTACGCCCGGACAGGGGGCCATGGCTACACCTTC.

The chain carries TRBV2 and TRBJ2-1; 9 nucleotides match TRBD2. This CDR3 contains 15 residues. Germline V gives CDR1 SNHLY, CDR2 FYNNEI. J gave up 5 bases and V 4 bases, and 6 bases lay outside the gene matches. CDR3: CASSGASGINNEQFF. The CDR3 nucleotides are TGTGCCAGCAGTGGCGCTAGCGGGATCAACAATGAGCAGTTCTTC.

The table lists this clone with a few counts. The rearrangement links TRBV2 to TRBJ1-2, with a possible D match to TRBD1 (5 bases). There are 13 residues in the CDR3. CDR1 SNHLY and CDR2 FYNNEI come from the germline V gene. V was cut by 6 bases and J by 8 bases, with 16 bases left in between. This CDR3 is CASSPGFLSGYTF. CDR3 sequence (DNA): TGTGCCAGCAGCCCAGGGTTCCTTTCGGGCTACACCTTC.

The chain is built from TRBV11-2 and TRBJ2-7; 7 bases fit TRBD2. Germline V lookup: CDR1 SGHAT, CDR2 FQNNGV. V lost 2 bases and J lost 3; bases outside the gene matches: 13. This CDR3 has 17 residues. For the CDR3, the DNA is TGTGCCAGCAGCTTAAAACCTAGCGGCACCGAACACTACGAGCAGTACTTC. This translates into CASSLKPSGTEHYEQYF.

CDR3 sequence (DNA): TGTGCCAGCAGCCCAAACAGGGGAGATACGCAGTATTTT. Protein: CASSPNRGDTQYF. The genes are TRBV7-2 and TRBJ2-3; TRBD1 aligns across 7 bases. The trim removed 5 bases at V and 5 bases at J, leaving 4 bases unmatched. This CDR3 contains 13 residues. Germline V gene sequence: CDR1 SGHTA, CDR2 FQGNSA.

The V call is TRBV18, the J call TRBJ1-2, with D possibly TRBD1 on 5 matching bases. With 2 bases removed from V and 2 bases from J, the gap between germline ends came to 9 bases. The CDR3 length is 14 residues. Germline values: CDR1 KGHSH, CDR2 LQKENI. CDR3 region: CASSPAGENYGYTF. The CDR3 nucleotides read TGTGCCAGCTCACCAGCGGGGGAGAACTATGGCTACACCTTC.

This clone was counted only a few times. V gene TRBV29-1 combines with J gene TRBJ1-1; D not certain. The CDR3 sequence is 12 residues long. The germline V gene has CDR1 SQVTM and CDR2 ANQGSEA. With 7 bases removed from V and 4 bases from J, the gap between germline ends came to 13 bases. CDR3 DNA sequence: TGCAGCGCTGCGGGCGAGGGCACTGAAGCTTTCTTT. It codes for CSAAGEGTEAFF.

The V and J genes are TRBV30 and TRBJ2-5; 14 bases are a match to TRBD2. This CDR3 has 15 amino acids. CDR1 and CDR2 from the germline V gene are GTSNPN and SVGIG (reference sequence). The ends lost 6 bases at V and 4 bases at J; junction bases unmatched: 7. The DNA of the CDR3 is TGTGCCTGTACTCGGGGGACTAGCGGGAGAGAGACCCAGTACTTC. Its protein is CACTRGTSGRETQYF.

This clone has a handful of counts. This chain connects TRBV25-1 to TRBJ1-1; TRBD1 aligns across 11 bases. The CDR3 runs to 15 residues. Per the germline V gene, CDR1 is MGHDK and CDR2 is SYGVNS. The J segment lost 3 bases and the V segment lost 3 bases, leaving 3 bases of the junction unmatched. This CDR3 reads CASSDRDRGYTEAFF. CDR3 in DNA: TGTGCCAGCAGTGACCGGGACAGGGGGTACACTGAAGCTTTCTTT.

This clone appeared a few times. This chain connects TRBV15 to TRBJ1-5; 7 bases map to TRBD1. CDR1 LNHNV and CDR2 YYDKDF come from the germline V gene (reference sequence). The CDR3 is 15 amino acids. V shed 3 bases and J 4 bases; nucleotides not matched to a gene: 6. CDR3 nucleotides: TGTGCCACCAGCAGTTTAGGACAGGTTAATCAGCCCCAGCATTTT. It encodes CATSSLGQVNQPQHF.

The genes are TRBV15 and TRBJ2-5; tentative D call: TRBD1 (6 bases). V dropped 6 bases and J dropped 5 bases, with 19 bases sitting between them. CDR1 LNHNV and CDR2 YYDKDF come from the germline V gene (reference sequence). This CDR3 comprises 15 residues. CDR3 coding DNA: TGTGCCACCAGGTCGGCAGGGGTGTGGTGGGAGACCCAGTACTTC. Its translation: CATRSAGVWWETQYF.